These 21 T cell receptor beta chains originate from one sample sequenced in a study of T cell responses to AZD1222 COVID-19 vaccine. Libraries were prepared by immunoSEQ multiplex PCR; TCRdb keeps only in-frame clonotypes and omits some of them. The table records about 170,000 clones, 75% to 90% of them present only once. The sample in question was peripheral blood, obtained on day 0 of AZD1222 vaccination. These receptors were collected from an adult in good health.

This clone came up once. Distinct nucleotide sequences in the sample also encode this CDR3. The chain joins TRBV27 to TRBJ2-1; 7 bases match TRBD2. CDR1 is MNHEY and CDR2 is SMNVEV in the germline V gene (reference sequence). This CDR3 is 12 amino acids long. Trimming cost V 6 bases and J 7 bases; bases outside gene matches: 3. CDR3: CASSLGGNEQFF. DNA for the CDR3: TGTGCCAGCAGCTTGGGGGGGAATGAGCAGTTCTTC.

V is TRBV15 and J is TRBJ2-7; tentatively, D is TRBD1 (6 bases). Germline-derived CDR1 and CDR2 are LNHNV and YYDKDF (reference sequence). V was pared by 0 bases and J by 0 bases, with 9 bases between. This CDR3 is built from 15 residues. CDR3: CATSRDETGSYEQYF. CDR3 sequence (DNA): TGTGCCACCAGCAGAGATGAGACAGGCTCCTACGAGCAGTACTTC.

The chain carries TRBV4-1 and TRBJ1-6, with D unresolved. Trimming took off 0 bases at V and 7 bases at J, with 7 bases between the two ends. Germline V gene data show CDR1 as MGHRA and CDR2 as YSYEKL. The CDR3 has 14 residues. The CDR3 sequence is CASSQDGVNSPLHF. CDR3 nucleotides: TGCGCCAGCAGCCAAGACGGAGTAAATTCACCCCTCCACTTT.

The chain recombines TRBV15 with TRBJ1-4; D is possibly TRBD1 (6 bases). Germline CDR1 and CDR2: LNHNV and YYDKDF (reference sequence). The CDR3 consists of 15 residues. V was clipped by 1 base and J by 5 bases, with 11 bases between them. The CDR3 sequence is CATSRGTGGNEKLFF. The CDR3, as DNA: TGTGCCACCAGCAGAGGAACCGGGGGCAATGAAAAACTGTTTTTT.

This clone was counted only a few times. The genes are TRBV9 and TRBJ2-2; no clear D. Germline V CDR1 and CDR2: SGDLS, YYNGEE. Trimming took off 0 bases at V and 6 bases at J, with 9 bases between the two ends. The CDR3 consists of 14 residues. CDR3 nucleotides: TGTGCCAGCAGCGTAGATATAGACTCCGGGGAGCTGTTTTTT. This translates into CASSVDIDSGELFF.

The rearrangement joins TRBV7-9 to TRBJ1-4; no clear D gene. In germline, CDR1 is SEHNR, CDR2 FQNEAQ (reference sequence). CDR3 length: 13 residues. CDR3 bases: TGTGCAGACTCCCCCCCCGGGGATGAAAAACTGTTTTTT. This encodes CADSPPGDEKLFF. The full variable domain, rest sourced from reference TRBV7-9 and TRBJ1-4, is DTGVSQNPRHKITKRGQNVTFRCDPISEHNRLYWYRQTLGQGPEFLTYFQNEAQLEKSRLLSDRFSAERPKGSFSTLEIQRTEQGDSAMYLCADSPPGDEKLFFGSGTQLSVL.

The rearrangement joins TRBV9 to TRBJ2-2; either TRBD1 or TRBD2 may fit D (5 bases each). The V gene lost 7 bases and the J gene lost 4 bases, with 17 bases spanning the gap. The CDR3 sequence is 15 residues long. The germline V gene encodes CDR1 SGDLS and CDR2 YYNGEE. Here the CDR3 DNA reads TGTGCCAGCTCAAGGGACGGGATAGCCACCGGGGAGCTGTTTTTT. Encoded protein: CASSRDGIATGELFF.

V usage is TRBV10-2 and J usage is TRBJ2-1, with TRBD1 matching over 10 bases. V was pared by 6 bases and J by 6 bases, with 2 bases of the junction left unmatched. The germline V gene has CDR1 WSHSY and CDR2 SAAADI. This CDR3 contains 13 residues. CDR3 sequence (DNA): TGCGCCAGCAGCGGGACAGGGGCCAATGAGCAGTTCTTC. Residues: CASSGTGANEQFF.

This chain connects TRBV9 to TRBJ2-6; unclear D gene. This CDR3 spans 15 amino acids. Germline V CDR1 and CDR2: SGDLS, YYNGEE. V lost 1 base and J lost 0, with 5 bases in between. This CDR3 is CASSVFLSGANVLTF. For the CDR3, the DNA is TGTGCCAGCAGCGTATTCCTCTCTGGGGCCAACGTCCTGACTTTC.

CDR3: CASLRGTSYEQYV. The CDR3 DNA follows: TGTGCTAGTCTCCGAGGCACCTCCTACGAGCAGTACGTC. The V call is TRBV12-5, the J call TRBJ2-7; D remains ambiguous. The CDR3 is 13 amino acids. V lost 8 bases and J lost 0, with 11 bases in between. Germline CDR1 is LGHNT and CDR2 is FRNRAP.

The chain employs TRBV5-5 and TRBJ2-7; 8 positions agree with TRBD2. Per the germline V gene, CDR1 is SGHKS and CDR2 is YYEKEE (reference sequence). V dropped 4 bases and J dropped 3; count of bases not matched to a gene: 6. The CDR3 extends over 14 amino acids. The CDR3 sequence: CASSVTGTSYEQYF. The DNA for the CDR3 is TGTGCCAGCAGCGTTACCGGGACTAGCTACGAGCAGTACTTC.

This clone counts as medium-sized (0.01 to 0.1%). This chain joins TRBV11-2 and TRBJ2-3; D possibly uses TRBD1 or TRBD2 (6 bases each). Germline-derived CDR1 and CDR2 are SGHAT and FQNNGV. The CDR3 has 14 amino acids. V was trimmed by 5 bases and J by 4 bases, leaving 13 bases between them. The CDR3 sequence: CASSIGGRADTQYF. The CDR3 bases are TGTGCCAGCAGCATCGGGGGCCGGGCAGATACGCAGTATTTT.

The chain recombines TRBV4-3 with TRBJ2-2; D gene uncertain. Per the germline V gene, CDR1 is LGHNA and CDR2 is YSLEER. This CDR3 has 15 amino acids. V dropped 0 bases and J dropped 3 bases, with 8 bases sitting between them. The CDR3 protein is CASSQEGSYTGELFF. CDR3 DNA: TGCGCCAGCAGCCAAGAGGGCTCCTACACCGGGGAGCTGTTTTTT.

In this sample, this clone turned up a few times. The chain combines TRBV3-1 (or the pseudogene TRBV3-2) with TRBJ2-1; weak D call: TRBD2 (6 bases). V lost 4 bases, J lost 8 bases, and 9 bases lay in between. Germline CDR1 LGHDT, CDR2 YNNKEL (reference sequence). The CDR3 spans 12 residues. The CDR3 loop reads CASSLPGDEQFF. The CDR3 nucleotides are TGTGCCAGCAGCCTGCCGGGAGATGAGCAGTTCTTC.

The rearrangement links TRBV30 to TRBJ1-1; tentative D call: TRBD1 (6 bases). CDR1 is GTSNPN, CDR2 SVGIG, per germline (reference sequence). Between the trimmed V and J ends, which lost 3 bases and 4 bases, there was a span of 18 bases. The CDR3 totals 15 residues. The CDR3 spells CAWRAVRGLGTEAFF. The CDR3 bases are TGTGCCTGGAGGGCGGTCCGGGGGCTCGGCACTGAAGCTTTCTTT. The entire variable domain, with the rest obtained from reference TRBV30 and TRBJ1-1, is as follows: SQTIHQWPATLVQPVGSPLSLECTVEGTSNPNLYWYRQAAGRGLQLLFYSVGIGQISSEVPQNLSASRPQDRQFILSSKKLLLSDSGFYLCAWRAVRGLGTEAFFGQGTRLTVV.

This CDR3 reads CASSLEGTGETQYF. CDR3 DNA: TGCGCCAGCAGCCTGGAAGGGACAGGAGAGACCCAGTACTTC. The gene calls are TRBV5-1 and TRBJ2-5, with TRBD1 identical over 8 bases. CDR1 and CDR2 (germline): SGHRS, YFSETQ. Trimming at V came to 4 bases and at J to 4 bases, leaving 6 bases not matched to a gene. The CDR3 totals 14 residues.

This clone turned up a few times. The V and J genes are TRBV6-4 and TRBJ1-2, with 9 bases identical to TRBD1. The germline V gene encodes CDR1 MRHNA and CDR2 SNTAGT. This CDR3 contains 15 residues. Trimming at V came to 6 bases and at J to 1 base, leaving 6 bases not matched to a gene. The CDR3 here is CASRYRTGDNYGYTF. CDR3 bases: TGTGCCAGCAGATATAGGACAGGGGATAACTATGGCTACACCTTC.

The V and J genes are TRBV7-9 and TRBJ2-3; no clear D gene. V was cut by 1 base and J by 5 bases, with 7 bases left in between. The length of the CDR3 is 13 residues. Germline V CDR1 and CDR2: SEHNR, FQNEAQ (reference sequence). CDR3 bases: TGTGCCAGCAGCTTAGAACTCGGAGATACGCAGTATTTT. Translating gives CASSLELGDTQYF.

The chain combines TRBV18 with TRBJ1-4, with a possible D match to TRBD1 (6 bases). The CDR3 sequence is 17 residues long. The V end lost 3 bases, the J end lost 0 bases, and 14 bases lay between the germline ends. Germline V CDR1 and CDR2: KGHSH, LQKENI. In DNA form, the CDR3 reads TGTGCCAGCTCACCCTCCCCAGGGGAAGCAACTAATGAAAAACTGTTTTTT. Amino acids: CASSPSPGEATNEKLFF.

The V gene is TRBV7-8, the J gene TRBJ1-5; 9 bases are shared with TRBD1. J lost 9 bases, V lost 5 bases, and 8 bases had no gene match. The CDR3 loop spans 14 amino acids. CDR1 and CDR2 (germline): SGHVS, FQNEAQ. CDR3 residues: CASSHADRGRPQHF. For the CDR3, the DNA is TGTGCCAGCAGCCACGCGGACAGGGGTAGGCCCCAGCATTTT.

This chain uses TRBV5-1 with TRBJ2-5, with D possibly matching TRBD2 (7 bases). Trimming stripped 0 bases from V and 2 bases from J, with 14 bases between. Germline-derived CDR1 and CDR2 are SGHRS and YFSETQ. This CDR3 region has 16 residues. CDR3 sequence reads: CASSLVRGRQQETQYF. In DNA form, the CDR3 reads TGCGCCAGCAGCTTGGTGCGGGGGCGCCAACAAGAGACCCAGTACTTC.